These 17 T cell receptor beta chains came from one sample sequenced in a study of beta chain features in type 1 diabetes. The sequenced template was cDNA made from the entire isolated RNA. TCRdb's copy holds only in-frame clones and misses some; the assay was immunoSEQ multiplex PCR. The table has roughly 300,000 clones, around 8% seen once. Sequences were obtained from central memory CD4+ T cells from blood. Every receptor here comes from a woman younger than 35 in good health.

In the case of this clone: This sample includes further DNA sequences coding for the same CDR3. The V gene is TRBV10-3, the J gene TRBJ2-3; D not resolved. Germline V gives CDR1 ENHRY, CDR2 SYGVKD. The CDR3 sequence is 11 residues long. Trimming removed 0 bases at V and 6 bases at J, with 1 base between. CDR3 protein: CAISESDTQYF. In nucleotides, the CDR3 is TGTGCCATCAGTGAGTCGGATACGCAGTATTTT.

V is TRBV29-1 and J is TRBJ2-7; TRBD1 agrees at 9 bases. J lost 1 base, V lost 3 bases, and 4 bases had no gene match. Germline V gene sequence: CDR1 SQVTM, CDR2 ANQGSEA. The CDR3 is 14 amino acids. CDR3 nucleotide sequence: TGCAGCGTTGATCGGGGACAGGGTTCCTACGAGCAGTACTTC. It is translated as CSVDRGQGSYEQYF.

This clone was counted a few times. The V call is TRBV10-3, the J call TRBJ2-7, with 8 bases matching TRBD2. The germline V gene has CDR1 ENHRY and CDR2 SYGVKD. This CDR3 region has 15 residues. The trim removed 6 bases at V and 2 bases at J, leaving 9 bases unmatched. The CDR3 reads CAISEPQAGAYEQYF. As DNA, the CDR3 is TGTGCCATCAGCGAGCCGCAAGCGGGAGCCTACGAGCAGTACTTC.

There are a few counts of this clone. The rearrangement uses TRBV2 and TRBJ2-7; 9 nucleotides match TRBD2. Trimming at V came to 5 bases and at J to 7 bases, leaving 12 bases not matched to a gene. CDR1 SNHLY and CDR2 FYNNEI come from the germline V gene. The CDR3 sequence is 15 residues long. CDR3 amino acids: CASSTAGGGLGEQYF. The CDR3 DNA sequence: TGTGCCAGCAGTACAGCGGGAGGAGGGCTAGGGGAGCAGTACTTC.

The chain uses TRBV25-1 and TRBJ1-1; D is unresolved. Trimming took off 3 bases at V and 7 bases at J, with 12 bases between the two ends. This CDR3 comprises 13 residues. Germline CDR1 reads MGHDK; CDR2 reads SYGVNS. In nucleotides, the CDR3 is TGTGCCAGCAGTGAGTACGGGGTGGGTGAAGCTTTCTTT. Translated, it gives CASSEYGVGEAFF.

This clone was counted only a few times. V gene TRBV27 combines with J gene TRBJ2-5; 8 bases match TRBD1. The germline gives CDR1 MNHEY, CDR2 SMNVEV (reference sequence). Trimming took 7 bases from V and 5 from J; bases not matched to a gene: 12. The CDR3 has 15 amino acids. DNA for the CDR3: TGTGCCAGCACGGAAGGACAGGGATATAGGGAGACCCAGTACTTC. Translating gives CASTEGQGYRETQYF.

In DNA form, the CDR3 reads TGTGCCAGCAGCTCCGCGACAGGGCCCAGGGTTTCTTTCTTT. This encodes CASSSATGPRVSFF. The rearrangement links TRBV5-4 to TRBJ1-1; 7 nucleotides agree with TRBD1. Germline CDR1 and CDR2: SGHNT and YYREEE (reference sequence). CDR3 length: 14 residues. Unmatched junction bases numbered 14, after V lost 3 bases and J lost 12 bases.

This clone has more than one count but fewer than ten. The rearrangement joins TRBV5-1 to TRBJ2-1; 7 bases agree with TRBD2. CDR1 is SGHRS, CDR2 YFSETQ, per germline. V lost 5 bases, J lost 0 bases, and 8 bases stayed unmatched. This CDR3 comprises 16 residues. The DNA for the CDR3 is TGCGCCAGCAGTATCGGGACGGGGGGCTCCTACAATGAGCAGTTCTTC. Translation gives CASSIGTGGSYNEQFF.

CDR3 nucleotide sequence: TGTGCCACCGGTCTCTATGGCTACACCTTC. Translation: CATGLYGYTF. The V call is TRBV28, the J call TRBJ1-2; D remains unclear. Germline V gene sequence: CDR1 MDHEN, CDR2 SYDVKM. CDR3 size: 10 residues. Trimming pared 10 bases from V and 4 bases from J, leaving 7 bases between.

A few counts support this clone. V usage is TRBV23-1 and J usage is TRBJ1-1; D unresolved. TRBV23-1 is an ORF; its function is uncertain. The V gene lost 0 bases and the J gene lost 5 bases, with 13 bases spanning the gap. This CDR3 spans 15 amino acids. The CDR3 DNA reads as TGCGCCAGCAGTCAATCTCGGAGGGCCGGGACTGAAGCTTTCTTT. This gives the protein CASSQSRRAGTEAFF.

Points on this clone: Distinct nucleotide sequences in the sample also encode this CDR3. The chain couples TRBV20-1 to TRBJ1-3, with D unclear. The CDR3 has 11 amino acids. V dropped 1 base and J dropped 3 bases, with 1 base sitting between them. Germline values: CDR1 DFQATT, CDR2 SNEGSKA (reference sequence). CDR3 region: CSARGGNTIYF. The CDR3 region has the DNA TGCAGTGCTAGAGGTGGAAACACCATATATTTT.

The V gene is TRBV4-1, the J gene TRBJ2-1, with D perhaps TRBD1 (6 bases). CDR3 length: 17 residues. Germline V gene sequence: CDR1 MGHRA, CDR2 YSYEKL. Trimming shortened V by 0 bases and J by 7 bases, and 19 bases separated the two germline ends. CDR3 residues: CASSQEPPGTSLNEQFF. The CDR3 bases are TGCGCCAGCAGCCAAGAACCCCCGGGGACATCGCTTAATGAGCAGTTCTTC.

The J gene is TRBJ2-1, the V gene TRBV9, with TRBD1 identical over 12 bases. The V segment lost 7 bases and the J segment 7 bases; nucleotides outside the gene matches: 18. The CDR3 loop spans 18 amino acids. The V gene's germline CDR1 is SGDLS and CDR2 YYNGEE. The CDR3 is CASGEPRSGTGGKNEQFF. The CDR3 region has the DNA TGTGCCAGCGGAGAACCCCGGTCCGGGACAGGGGGCAAGAATGAGCAGTTCTTC.

This chain connects TRBV7-9 to TRBJ1-2, with 9 bases identical to TRBD1. From germline, CDR1 is SEHNR and CDR2 FQNEAQ (reference sequence). V dropped 4 bases and J dropped 13; count of bases not matched to a gene: 7. The CDR3 contains 12 residues. In DNA form, the CDR3 reads TGTGCCAGCAGCTCAACCCCGGGACAGGGCACCTTC. Amino acids: CASSSTPGQGTF. Combining the CDR3 with reference TRBV7-9 and TRBJ1-2 gives the whole variable domain DTGVSQNPRHKITKRGQNVTFRCDPISEHNRLYWYRQTLGQGPEFLTYFQNEAQLEKSRLLSDRFSAERPKGSFSTLEIQRTEQGDSAMYLCASSSTPGQGTFGSGTRLTVV.

This chain uses TRBV5-1 with TRBJ2-5; D remains ambiguous. Germline CDR1 is SGHRS and CDR2 is YFSETQ. V was trimmed by 0 bases and J by 2 bases, leaving 5 bases between them. CDR3 size: 13 residues. CDR3 in DNA: TGCGCCAGCAGCTTGGCCATACAAGAGACCCAGTACTTC. This gives the protein CASSLAIQETQYF.

This clone was counted only a few times. This CDR3 is CASSVEPGQGGLEQFF. CDR3 DNA: TGTGCCAGCAGCGTAGAGCCGGGACAGGGAGGTCTTGAGCAGTTCTTC. The V and J genes are TRBV9 and TRBJ2-1, with 9 nucleotides matching TRBD1. This CDR3 has 16 residues. CDR1 and CDR2 (germline): SGDLS, YYNGEE. Unmatched junction bases numbered 10, after V lost 0 bases and J lost 9 bases.

The V and J genes are TRBV6-6 and TRBJ1-2, with 9 positions matching TRBD1. Looked up from germline, CDR1 is MNHNY and CDR2 is SVGAGI (reference sequence). J lost 4 bases, V lost 5 bases, and 8 bases had no gene match. The CDR3 runs 15 residues. The CDR3 protein is CASSITGTGTYGYTF. The CDR3 DNA is TGTGCCAGCAGTATAACCGGGACAGGGACCTATGGCTACACCTTC.